The 27 T cell receptor beta chains given below trace back to one sample, sequenced in a study of post-analysis software for immune sequencing data. General observations from the study: Included in a set of four or five TRBV segments more frequent in patients than controls were TRBV5-6, TRBV5-1 and TRBV20-1.

The TCR beta cDNA libraries carried unique molecular identifiers. MiXCR, run by TCRdb on the PCR reads, gives a single entry per CDR3 protein. The sample yields about 800,000 distinct CDR3 sequences, just under 30% seen once. These receptors have no identified antigens. Sequencing was carried out using blood. The receptors were sampled from a girl aged 10 to 17 with multiple sclerosis.

This clonotype was seen at least ten times. The genes are TRBV4-3 and TRBJ2-1, with 9 bases lining up with TRBD2. The V gene's germline CDR1 is LGHNA and CDR2 YSLEER. After removal of 0 bases from V and 4 bases from J, the junction contained 1 base not matched to a gene. The CDR3 is made up of 15 amino acids. The CDR3 region is CASSQDSGSYNEQFF. For the CDR3, the DNA is TGCGCCAGCAGCCAAGATAGCGGGAGTTACAATGAGCAGTTCTTC.

The sample holds a few counts of this clonotype. The CDR3 here is CASSLGLEEALQETQYF. The DNA for the CDR3 is TGTGCCAGCAGCTTGGGGTTGGAGGAAGCGTTACAAGAGACCCAGTACTTC. V gene TRBV11-2 combines with J gene TRBJ2-5, with D possibly being TRBD2 (5 bases). CDR3 length: 17 residues. Germline V gene lookup returns CDR1 SGHAT and CDR2 FQNNGV. Deletions cut 3 bases from V and 2 bases from J, with 19 bases between.

The V call is TRBV6-5, the J call TRBJ2-5; D is perhaps TRBD1 (6 bases). V was pared by 5 bases and J by 5 bases, with 15 bases between. The CDR3 extends over 14 amino acids. CDR1 and CDR2 from the germline V gene are MNHEY and SVGAGI. CDR3: CASSPRQDSETQYF. CDR3 nucleotides: TGTGCCAGCAGTCCCCGACAGGATTCCGAGACCCAGTACTTC.

This clonotype was detected a few times. The CDR3 coding sequence is TGTGCCAGCTGGGGACTAGCGGGGGGCCGAAGCTCCTACAATGAGCAGTTCTTC. It codes for CASWGLAGGRSSYNEQFF. J is TRBJ2-1 and V is TRBV3-1; 15 bases line up with TRBD2. V shed 8 bases, J shed 0 bases, and the junction held 8 bases outside the gene matches. Per germline, CDR1 LGHDT and CDR2 YNNKEL (reference sequence). The CDR3 has 18 amino acids.

This clonotype was observed a handful of times. The chain links TRBV29-1 to TRBJ2-5; D is undetermined. The germline V gene has CDR1 SQVTM and CDR2 ANQGSEA. The CDR3 covers 12 residues. V gave up 5 bases and J gave up 1 base, with 8 bases separating them. This CDR3 is CSVRGSQETQYF. The CDR3 DNA follows: TGCAGCGTTCGTGGCAGCCAAGAGACCCAGTACTTC.

This clonotype showed up many times. This chain's CDR3 is CASSGQGIYGYTF. The CDR3 DNA follows: TGTGCCAGCAGCGGACAGGGGATCTATGGCTACACCTTC. The chain uses TRBV7-2 and TRBJ1-2; 9 positions match TRBD1. The CDR3 sequence is 13 residues long. The V and J ends lost 5 bases and 4 bases, in that order; junction bases with no gene match: 2. The V gene's germline CDR1 is SGHTA and CDR2 FQGNSA.

Notes on this clonotype: This may arise from a read error, as a much more abundant clone is one base away. The CDR3 spells CASRPGQHRYEQYF. CDR3 coding DNA: TGTGCCAGCAGACCGGGACAGCACCGCTACGAGCAGTACTTC. This chain connects TRBV6-5 to TRBJ2-7; the match to TRBD1 covers 7 bases. The CDR3 consists of 14 residues. CDR1 is MNHEY and CDR2 is SVGAGI in the germline V gene. Unmatched junction bases numbered 8, after V lost 6 bases and J lost 3 bases.

The gene calls are TRBV20-1 and TRBJ2-5; 9 positions agree with TRBD2. The assigned J gene may be wrong: the sequence end matches TRBJ2-7 better. The germline gives CDR1 DFQATT, CDR2 SNEGSKA (reference sequence). The CDR3 runs to 14 residues. CDR3 region: CSAEGLARIYEQYF. The CDR3 DNA follows: TGCAGTGCAGAAGGACTAGCGAGGATCTACGAGCAGTACTTC.

The rearrangement uses TRBV7-2 and TRBJ2-7; D remains unclear. Germline-derived CDR1 and CDR2 are SGHTA and FQGNSA. CDR3 length equals 14 residues. Trimming left V 1 base short and J 1 base short, with 8 bases between. CDR3 loop: CASSLVTRSYEQYF. The CDR3 region has the DNA TGTGCCAGCAGCTTAGTTACCAGATCCTACGAGCAGTACTTC. Complete variable domain (other parts from reference TRBV7-2 and TRBJ2-7): GAGVSQSPSNKVTEKGKDVELRCDPISGHTALYWYRQSLGQGLEFLIYFQGNSAPDKSGLPSDRFSAERTGGSVSTLTIQRTQQEDSAVYLCASSLVTRSYEQYFGPGTRLTVT.

Concerning this clonotype: A junction boundary mismatches the germline segment, possibly from a read error. The chain carries TRBV20-1 and TRBJ1-4; D is ambiguous. Germline assignment: CDR1 DFQATT and CDR2 SNEGSKA (reference sequence). The CDR3 sequence is 12 residues long. Written as DNA, the CDR3 is TGCAGTGCTACCACAACTAATGAAATACTGTTTTTT. This encodes CSATTTNEILFF.

This sequence joins TRBV5-1 and TRBJ1-1; the D is unclear. The germline V gene encodes CDR1 SGHRS and CDR2 YFSETQ. With 6 bases removed from V and 6 bases from J, the gap between germline ends came to 15 bases. There are 13 residues in the CDR3. CDR3 coding DNA: TGCGCCAGCAAGCCCCCCACACTGGCTGAAGCTTTCTTT. This sequence encodes CASKPPTLAEAFF.

This clonotype was observed a few times. The chain combines TRBV11-2 with TRBJ2-1, with unresolved D. CDR3 size: 14 residues. Germline CDR1 SGHAT, CDR2 FQNNGV. V gave up 4 bases and J gave up 8 bases, with 15 bases separating them. Here the CDR3 reads CASSSRPGSDEQFF. The CDR3 DNA is TGTGCCAGCAGCTCCCGCCCCGGGTCCGATGAGCAGTTCTTC.

A few counts support this clonotype. The chain joins TRBV12-3 or TRBV12-4 to TRBJ1-6; 9 positions agree with TRBD1. V lost 5 bases to trimming and J lost 9 bases; unmatched junction nucleotides: 8. The CDR3 loop spans 15 amino acids. The CDR3 sequence: CASSPDRGIASPLHF. Written as DNA, the CDR3 is TGTGCCAGCAGTCCGGACAGGGGTATCGCTTCACCCCTCCACTTT.

The chain combines TRBV6-2 or TRBV6-3 with TRBJ1-5; D is uncertain. Trimming took 8 bases from V and 1 from J, leaving 9 bases between them. The length of the CDR3 is 13 residues. Germline V CDR1 and CDR2: MNHEY, SVGEGT. The CDR3 bases are TGTGCCAGCGGTGGCACCAGCAATCAGCCCCAGCATTTT. Protein sequence: CASGGTSNQPQHF.

The CDR3 loop is CATSNLQGEKLFF. For the CDR3, the DNA is TGTGCCACCAGTAACTTACAGGGGGAAAAACTGTTTTTT. The chain links TRBV24-1 to TRBJ1-4; TRBD1 matches 7 bases. The V and J ends lost 6 bases and 8 bases, in that order; junction bases with no gene match: 5. The CDR3 length is 13 residues. Germline values: CDR1 KGHDR, CDR2 SFDVKD.

This clonotype was picked up many times. J is TRBJ2-5 and V is TRBV29-1; maybe TRBD2 (6 bases). The germline CDR1 and CDR2 sequences are SQVTM and ANQGSEA. CDR3 length: 14 amino acids. V dropped 3 bases and J dropped 4 bases, with 15 bases sitting between them. The CDR3 reads CSVDQLARAETQYF. CDR3 DNA sequence: TGCAGCGTTGATCAGCTAGCGCGAGCAGAGACCCAGTACTTC.

As to this clonotype: Since the CDR3 does not end with the conserved phenylalanine or tryptophan, this likely comes from a read error. The chain carries TRBV7-2 and TRBJ2-1; perhaps TRBD1 as D (5 bases). The V gene's germline CDR1 is SGHTA and CDR2 FQGNSA. This CDR3 comprises 16 residues. Here the CDR3 reads CVSSLVAGRVGNEQFL. The CDR3 DNA is TGTGTCAGCAGCTTAGTTGCAGGCAGGGTGGGAAATGAGCAGTTCTTA.

The chain is built from TRBV27 and TRBJ1-4; TRBD1 might be the D (5 bases). Germline lookup yields CDR1 MNHEY and CDR2 SMNVEV (reference sequence). The CDR3 loop spans 15 amino acids. With 7 bases removed from V and 4 bases from J, the gap between germline ends came to 16 bases. For the CDR3, the DNA is TGTGCCAGCAAGAGGGACCCACTCGATAATGAAAAACTGTTTTTT. It encodes CASKRDPLDNEKLFF.

This clonotype was observed at least ten times. The chain recombines TRBV20-1 with TRBJ2-4; 8 bases are a match to TRBD2. V lost 3 bases, J lost 0 bases, and 4 bases stayed unmatched. The CDR3 covers 15 residues. Germline values: CDR1 DFQATT, CDR2 SNEGSKA (reference sequence). As DNA, the CDR3 is TGCAGTGCTAGTCTAGCGGGTCTAGCCAAAAACATTCAGTACTTC. Its protein is CSASLAGLAKNIQYF.

This clonotype was detected a few times. The rearrangement uses TRBV21-1 and TRBJ2-7; the listed D gene, TRBD1, was not tested against the DNA. TRBV21-1 is listed as a pseudogene. The CDR3 is made up of 14 amino acids. The chain's CDR3 is CASSPRDGTYEQYF. The CDR3, as DNA: TGTGCCAGCAGCCCCCGGGACGGAACCTACGAGCAGTACTTC.

This clonotype was seen only a few times. V gene TRBV7-9 combines with J gene TRBJ1-4; no definite D call. Trimming took off 4 bases at V and 6 bases at J, with 12 bases between the two ends. The CDR3 has 14 amino acids. The germline CDR1 and CDR2 sequences are SEHNR and FQNEAQ (reference sequence). CDR3 protein: CASSSRRNHEKLFF. DNA for the CDR3: TGTGCCAGCAGCTCCCGGCGTAATCATGAAAAACTGTTTTTT.

To note about this clonotype: One junction end does not reproduce the germline sequence, and a read error may be involved. The chain carries TRBV4-2 and TRBJ1-1; D might be TRBD1 (6 bases). The CDR3 is 16 amino acids. Germline CDR1 reads LGHNA; CDR2 reads YNFKEQ. CDR3 in DNA: TGTGCCAGCAGCCTCGACCCGCAGGGGAGGGACACTGAAACTTTCTTT. Translating gives CASSLDPQGRDTETFF.

This clonotype was counted between two and nine times. J is TRBJ1-5 and V is TRBV12-3 or TRBV12-4; no clear D gene. V gave up 1 base and J gave up 1 base, with 8 bases separating them. This CDR3 has 15 amino acids. In DNA, the CDR3 is TGTGCCAGCAGTTTAGGGGAGGGAAGCAATCAGCCCCAGCATTTT. Residues: CASSLGEGSNQPQHF.

V and J are TRBV5-1 and TRBJ1-1; a weak D match, TRBD1 (5 bases). The CDR3 runs 14 residues. In germline, CDR1 is SGHRS, CDR2 YFSETQ. V was clipped by 2 bases and J by 1 base, with 9 bases between them. The CDR3 sequence: CASSFGAENTEAFF. For the CDR3, the DNA is TGCGCCAGCAGCTTTGGGGCGGAGAACACTGAAGCTTTCTTT. Full variable domain (missing parts from reference TRBV5-1 and TRBJ1-1): KAGVTQTPRYLIKTRGQQVTLSCSPISGHRSVSWYQQTPGQGLQFLFEYFSETQRNKGNFPGRFSGRQFSNSRSEMNVSTLELGDSALYLCASSFGAENTEAFFGQGTRLTVV.

The chain couples TRBV5-1 to TRBJ1-2; D gene uncertain. This CDR3 region has 18 residues. Germline V gives CDR1 SGHRS, CDR2 YFSETQ. V was cut by 4 bases and J by 0 bases, with 22 bases left in between. The CDR3 coding sequence is TGCGCCAGCAGCCTATACCCTAGAGACGGACCTACTAACTATGGCTACACCTTC. It yields the protein CASSLYPRDGPTNYGYTF.

The genes are TRBV28 and TRBJ2-2; 10 bases are a match to TRBD2. V shed 4 bases and J 1 base; nucleotides not matched to a gene: 3. Germline CDR1 reads MDHEN; CDR2 reads SYDVKM. This CDR3 contains 16 residues. The DNA for the CDR3 is TGTGCCAGCAGTTATTGGACTAGCGGGAACACCGGGGAGCTGTTTTTT. Its protein is CASSYWTSGNTGELFF. Complete variable domain (other parts from reference TRBV28 and TRBJ2-2): DVKVTQSSRYLVKRTGEKVFLECVQDMDHENMFWYRQDPGLGLRLIYFSYDVKMKEKGDIPEGYSVSREKKERFSLILESASTNQTSMYLCASSYWTSGNTGELFFGEGSRLTVL.

This clonotype was seen ten or more times. The chain uses TRBV7-2 and TRBJ2-5; the match to TRBD1 covers 7 bases. Germline V lookup: CDR1 SGHTA, CDR2 FQGNSA. The CDR3 runs 16 residues. Losses at the gene ends were 4 bases for V and 0 bases for J; bases not matched to a gene: 8. The CDR3 DNA follows: TGTGCCAGCAGCTCTTACAGGGGTTGGGACCAAGAGACCCAGTACTTC. It encodes CASSSYRGWDQETQYF.